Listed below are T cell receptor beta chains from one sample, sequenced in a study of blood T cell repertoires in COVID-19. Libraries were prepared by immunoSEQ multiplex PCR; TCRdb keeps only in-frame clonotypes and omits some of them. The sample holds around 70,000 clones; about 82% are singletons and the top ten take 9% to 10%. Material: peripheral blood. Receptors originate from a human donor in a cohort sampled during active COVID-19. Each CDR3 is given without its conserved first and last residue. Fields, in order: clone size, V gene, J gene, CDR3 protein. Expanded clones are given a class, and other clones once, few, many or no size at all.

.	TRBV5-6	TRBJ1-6	ASSLGRQRGSYNSPLH
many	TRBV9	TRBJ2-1	ASEGAGGNEQF
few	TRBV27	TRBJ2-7	ASSLIQGFPYEQY
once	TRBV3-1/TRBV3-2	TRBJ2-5	ASSQAAPETQY
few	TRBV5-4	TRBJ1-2	ASSSRGYGYGYT
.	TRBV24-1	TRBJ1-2	ATSLTGNYGYT
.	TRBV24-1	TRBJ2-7	ATSDPHGTGGNEQY
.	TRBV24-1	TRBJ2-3	ATGGTSGSTDTQY
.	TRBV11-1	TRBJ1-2	ASSPSEAGYT
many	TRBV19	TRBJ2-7	ASRIWALTYEQY
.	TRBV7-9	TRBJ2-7	ASSLAWTGAAYEQY
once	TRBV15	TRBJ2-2	ATSRSLAAGNTGELF
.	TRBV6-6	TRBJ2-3	ASSQTSGTSTDTQY
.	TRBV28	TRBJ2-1	ASRPGLAEHYNEQF
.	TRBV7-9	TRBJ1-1	ASSLGQRDTEAF
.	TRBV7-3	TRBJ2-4	ASSLEGAGGPWNIQY
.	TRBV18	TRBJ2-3	ASSKSRTGGTDTQY
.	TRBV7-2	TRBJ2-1	ASSSTSGSYNEQF
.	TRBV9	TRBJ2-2	ASSTQGATGVTGELF
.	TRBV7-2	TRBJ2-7	ASSLAGTRDYEQY
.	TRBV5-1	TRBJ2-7	ASNAGGGYEQY
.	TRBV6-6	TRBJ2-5	ASSHPGAGGAETQY
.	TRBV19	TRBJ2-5	ASTRGGREAETQY
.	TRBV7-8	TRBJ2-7	ASSPRRTGGNYEQY
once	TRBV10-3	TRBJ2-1	AISVKGSGYNEQF
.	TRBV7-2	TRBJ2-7	ASSPGQGASYEQY
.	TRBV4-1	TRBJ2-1	ASSQLDYNEQF
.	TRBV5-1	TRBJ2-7	ASSSGTSVNEQY
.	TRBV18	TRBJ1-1	ASSPQKQGGTEAF
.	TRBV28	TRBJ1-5	ASSLTGQGGNQPQH
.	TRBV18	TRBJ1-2	ASSQRQETQDYGYT
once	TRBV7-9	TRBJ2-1	ASSLRLSGRPNEQF
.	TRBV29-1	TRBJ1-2	SVEGGQGSEGYT
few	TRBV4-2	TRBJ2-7	ASSRSGSSYEQY
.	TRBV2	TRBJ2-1	ASSEMGLAGRNEQF
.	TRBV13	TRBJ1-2	ASSFLQGANGYT